The text below deals with one T cell receptor beta chain. In the original workflow: Reference gene primer amplification gave estimated nucleated cell counts. Here immunoSEQ multiplex PCR was the method, and the copy in TCRdb shows in-frame clones only, minus some. That table is the source of V, J and clone size, and D and trimming were worked out from the DNA. Of fewer than 90,000 clones in the sample, about three quarters were seen once. These data are taken from a study of blood T cell repertoires in COVID-19. For the study at large: From the United States, Italy and Spain came samples of acute and convalescent COVID-19. Sources were T cells, B-cell-depleted T cells, or PBMCs; the material itself was cDNA or gDNA.

V shed 2 bases, J shed 7 bases, and the junction held 10 bases outside the gene matches. The CDR3 sequence is 15 residues long. Looked up from germline, CDR1 is LGHNA and CDR2 is YNFKEQ. Sequencing was carried out using peripheral blood. The chain combines TRBV4-2 with TRBJ1-2; 7 nucleotides align to TRBD1. This receptor was obtained from a human donor in a cohort sampled during active COVID-19. The CDR3 loop reads CASSQSSTGRSGYTF. The CDR3 bases are TGTGCCAGCAGCCAAAGCTCGACAGGGCGGTCTGGCTACACCTTC.